This TCR beta chain was sequenced in a study of T cell responses to AZD1222 COVID-19 vaccine. V was clipped by 10 bases and J by 0 bases, with 18 bases between them. Germline V gives CDR1 MNHEY, CDR2 SMNVEV (reference sequence). The CDR3 covers 15 residues. This clone was seen a single time. Generated by immunoSEQ multiplex PCR, the TCRdb table keeps only in-frame clones and is missing some. Of over 110,000 clones in the sample, 90% to 95% were seen once. V is TRBV27 and J is TRBJ1-2; weak D call: TRBD1 (5 bases). The TCR comes from an adult who had recovered from COVID-19. This material consisted of peripheral blood, taken after recovery from COVID-19. CDR3 DNA sequence: TGTGCCACGAGAGTTCGACAGCCCACTAACTATGGCTACACCTTC. Protein: CATRVRQPTNYGYTF.